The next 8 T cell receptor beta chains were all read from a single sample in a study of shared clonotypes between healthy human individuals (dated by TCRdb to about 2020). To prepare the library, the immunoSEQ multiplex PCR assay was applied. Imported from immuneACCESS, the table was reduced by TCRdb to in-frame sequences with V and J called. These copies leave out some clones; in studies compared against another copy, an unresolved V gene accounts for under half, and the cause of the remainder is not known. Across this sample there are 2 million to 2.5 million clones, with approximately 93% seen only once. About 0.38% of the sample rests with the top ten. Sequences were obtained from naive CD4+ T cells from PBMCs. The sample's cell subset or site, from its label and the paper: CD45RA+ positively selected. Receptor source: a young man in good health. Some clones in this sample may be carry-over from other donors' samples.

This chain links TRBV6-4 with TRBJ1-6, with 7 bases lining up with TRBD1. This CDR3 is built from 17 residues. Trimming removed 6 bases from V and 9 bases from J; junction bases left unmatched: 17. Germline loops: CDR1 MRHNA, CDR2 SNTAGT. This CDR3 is CASSVLPTGLGSSPLHF. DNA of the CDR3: TGTGCCAGCAGCGTCCTACCGACAGGGCTGGGAAGTTCACCCCTCCACTTT.

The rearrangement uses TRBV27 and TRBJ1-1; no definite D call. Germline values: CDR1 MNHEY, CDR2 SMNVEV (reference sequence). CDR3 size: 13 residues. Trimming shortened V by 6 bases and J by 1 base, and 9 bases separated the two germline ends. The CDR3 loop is CASSPSKNTEAFF. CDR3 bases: TGTGCCAGCAGCCCTAGCAAGAACACTGAAGCTTTCTTT.

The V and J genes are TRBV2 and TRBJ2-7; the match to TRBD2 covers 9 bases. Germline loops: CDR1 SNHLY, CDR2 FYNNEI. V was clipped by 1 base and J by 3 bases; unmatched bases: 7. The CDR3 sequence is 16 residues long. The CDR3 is CASSEDRAGGIYEQYF. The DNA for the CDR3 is TGTGCCAGCAGTGAAGATCGGGCGGGAGGGATCTACGAGCAGTACTTC.

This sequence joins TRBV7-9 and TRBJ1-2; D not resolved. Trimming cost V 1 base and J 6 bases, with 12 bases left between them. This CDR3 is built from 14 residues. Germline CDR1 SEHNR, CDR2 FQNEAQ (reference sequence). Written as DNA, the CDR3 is TGTGCCAGCAGCTTAGAGGCCAGGTTGGATGGCTACACCTTC. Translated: CASSLEARLDGYTF.

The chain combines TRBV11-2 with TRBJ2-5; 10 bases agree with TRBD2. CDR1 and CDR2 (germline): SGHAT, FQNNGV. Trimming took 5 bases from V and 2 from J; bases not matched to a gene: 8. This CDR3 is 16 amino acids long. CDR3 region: CASSPSTSGLQETQYF. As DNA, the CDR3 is TGTGCCAGCAGCCCGTCGACTAGCGGGTTACAAGAGACCCAGTACTTC.

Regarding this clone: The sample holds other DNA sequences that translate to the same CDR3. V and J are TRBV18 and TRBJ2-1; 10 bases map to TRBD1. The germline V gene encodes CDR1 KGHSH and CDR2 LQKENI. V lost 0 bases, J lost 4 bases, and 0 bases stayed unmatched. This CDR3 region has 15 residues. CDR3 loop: CASSPPGQGYNEQFF. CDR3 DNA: TGTGCCAGCTCACCACCGGGACAGGGGTACAATGAGCAGTTCTTC. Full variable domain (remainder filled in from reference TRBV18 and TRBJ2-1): NAGVMQNPRHLVRRRGQEARLRCSPMKGHSHVYWYRQLPEEGLKFMVYLQKENIIDESGMPKERFSAEFPKEGPSILRIQQVVRGDSAAYFCASSPPGQGYNEQFFGPGTRLTVL.

The CDR3 here is CARYDWWDYNEQFF. The DNA for the CDR3 is TGTGCCCGATACGACTGGTGGGACTACAATGAGCAGTTCTTC. V and J are TRBV7-9 and TRBJ2-1; D uncertain. CDR1 SEHNR and CDR2 FQNEAQ come from the germline V gene (reference sequence). CDR3 length: 14 amino acids. V lost 11 bases and J lost 3, with 17 bases in between.

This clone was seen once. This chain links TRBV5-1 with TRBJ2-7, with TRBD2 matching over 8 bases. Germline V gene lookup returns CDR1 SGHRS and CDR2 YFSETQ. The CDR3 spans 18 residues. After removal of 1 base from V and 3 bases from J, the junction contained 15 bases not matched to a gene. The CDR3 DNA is TGCGCCAGCAGCTTGTTTCGCGGGAGGTCGGGTTTAAGCTACGAGCAGTACTTC. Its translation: CASSLFRGRSGLSYEQYF.